Included here is one T cell receptor (beta chain) sequence, with context. Germline CDR1 is SGHVS and CDR2 is FQNEAQ. This CDR3 contains 16 residues. V lost 1 base and J lost 0, with 11 bases in between. This specimen belongs to a study of vaccination and CD4 T cells after COVID-19. TCRdb re-analysed the PCR reads in MiXCR, keeping a single row per CDR3 protein. This sample yields about 18,000 distinct CDR3 sequences, of which around 62% are seen a single time; 1% belongs to the top ten. The sample consisted of CD4+ T cells from blood, taken before SARS-CoV-2 vaccination. V gene TRBV7-8 combines with J gene TRBJ2-3, with D possibly TRBD2 on 6 matching bases. The sequence came from a human donor who had recovered from COVID-19. The CDR3: CASSLGLAASTDTQYF. CDR3 sequence (DNA): TGTGCCAGCAGCTTAGGTTTAGCGGCTAGCACAGATACGCAGTATTTT.